The source of this T cell receptor (beta chain) is a study of TIL therapy for anti-PD-1-resistant metastatic lung cancer. The time point: pre-treatment sample, taken before nivolumab and TIL therapy. Pleural nodules or supraclavicular lymph nodes made up most of the excised metastases sampled. This CDR3 is built from 14 residues. Deletions cut 0 bases from V and 7 bases from J, with 10 bases between. Germline V gene sequence: CDR1 SGHTA, CDR2 FQGNSA. Sequencing used immunoSEQ v3. Libraries were prepared by immunoSEQ multiplex PCR; TCRdb keeps only in-frame clonotypes and omits some of them. The sample consists of more than 90,000 clones, approximately 65% of them appearing once. This clone was detected a few times.

Sequences were derived from tumor tissue, sampled at baseline. The chain combines TRBV7-2 with TRBJ2-1, with D perhaps TRBD2 (5 bases). This clonotype was obtained from a person aged 25 to 80 with non-small cell lung cancer. The CDR3 protein is CASSLARGMNEQFF. CDR3 sequence (DNA): TGTGCCAGCAGCTTAGCTCGGGGAATGAATGAGCAGTTCTTC.